This paragraph covers one T cell receptor beta chain sequence. Its target is not known. CD45RA-negative memory and CD45RA+ naive subsets were split from the CD4+ cells. This entry belongs to a study of shared clonotypes between healthy human individuals. Across the study: CD8 memory received one plate per donor, CD8 naive two, CD4 memory three and CD4 naive three. Findings and caveats of the study: The generation probabilities recorded for non-shared clonotypes fell below those of clonotypes shared by all four donors.

Assay execution took place at the deep level. Libraries were prepared by immunoSEQ multiplex PCR; TCRdb keeps only in-frame clonotypes and omits some of them. The table lists more than 2,000,000 clones, roughly 93% of them singletons. V was pared by 4 bases and J by 7 bases, with 9 bases of the junction left unmatched. CDR1 is SNHLY and CDR2 is FYNNEI in the germline V gene. This CDR3 is built from 16 residues. This receptor was identified in a man between 18 and 29 years old in good health. Some clones in this sample may be carry-over from other donors' samples. The sequencing input was naive CD4+ T cells from PBMCs. Documented subset: CD45RA+ positively selected. V and J are TRBV2 and TRBJ2-1; TRBD2 agrees at 11 bases. The CDR3 bases are TGTGCCAGCAGTGCCGTTAGCGGGAGGGCCTTGAATGAGCAGTTCTTC. It translates to CASSAVSGRALNEQFF.